The next 3 T cell receptor beta chains were all read from a single sample in a study of T-cell reconstitution after alpha-beta-depleted transplantation in children. Using unique molecular identifiers, the investigators prepared the TCRbeta library. TCRdb re-analysed the PCR reads in MiXCR, keeping a single row per CDR3 protein. Seen here are 90,000 to 130,000 distinct CDR3 sequences, under 13% observed once, and the top ten hold less than 10%. The sequencing used PBMCs from the stem cell graft donor, collected from the stem cell graft. The origin of the receptors is a human donor who donated a stem cell graft to a child with acute lymphoblastic leukemia.

Ten or more counts support this clonotype. The chain employs TRBV28 and TRBJ2-2, with D possibly TRBD1 on 6 matching bases. The CDR3 loop spans 16 amino acids. The V end lost 7 bases, the J end lost 1 base, and 16 bases lay between the germline ends. Looked up from germline, CDR1 is MDHEN and CDR2 is SYDVKM. The CDR3 is CASTLFAGENTGELFF. The CDR3 nucleotides read TGTGCCAGCACCCTTTTTGCAGGGGAGAACACCGGGGAGCTGTTTTTT.

This clonotype has ten or more counts. J is TRBJ2-7 and V is TRBV15, with D perhaps TRBD2 (6 bases). The ends were cut back, 0 bases at V and 3 bases at J, with 15 bases in the middle. The germline V gene encodes CDR1 LNHNV and CDR2 YYDKDF (reference sequence). This CDR3 comprises 16 residues. CDR3 in amino acids: CATSRDGPGRGYEQYF. DNA of the CDR3: TGTGCCACCAGCAGAGATGGGCCTGGGCGGGGCTACGAGCAGTACTTC.

This sequence joins TRBV5-3 and TRBJ2-7; D remains unclear. TRBV5-3 has ORF status, its function being uncertain. This CDR3 has 15 amino acids. The ends were cut back, 9 bases at V and 0 bases at J, with 19 bases in the middle. In DNA, the CDR3 is TGTGCCATGGCACCCGGGCTCAGCTTCTCCTACGAGCAGTACTTC. Encoded protein: CAMAPGLSFSYEQYF.